The 5 T cell receptor beta chains listed next were all sequenced from one sample in a study of circulating CD8 cells and anti-PD-1 response in melanoma. Using roughly 15 ng of total RNA, TCR libraries were made with the QIAseq Immune Repertoire TCR panel. One entry per CDR3 protein, called by TCRdb with MiXCR from the reads. The table records over 400 distinct CDR3 sequences, 7.1% of them present only once. Four subsets defined by PD-1 and/or TIGIT were sorted from live CD3+CD8+TCRalphabeta+ cells. Sample: CD8+ T cells from PBMCs, taken at baseline or after one month of anti-PD-1 therapy (not recorded which). All receptors come from a human donor with melanoma.

This clonotype is medium-sized by share. This sequence joins TRBV7-3 and TRBJ2-5; 9 bases are shared with TRBD2. The CDR3 totals 15 residues. The J segment lost 2 bases and the V segment lost 2 bases, leaving 3 bases of the junction unmatched. Germline V lookup: CDR1 SGHTA, CDR2 FQGTGA. The CDR3 here is CASSLSSGIQETQYF. CDR3 DNA: TGTGCCAGCAGCTTATCTAGCGGGATACAAGAGACCCAGTACTTC.

This clonotype qualifies as medium-sized. The rearrangement joins TRBV19 to TRBJ2-1; the match to TRBD2 covers 11 bases. The germline gives CDR1 LNHDA, CDR2 SQIVND (reference sequence). The CDR3 sequence is 15 residues long. Trimming removed 5 bases from V and 3 bases from J; junction bases left unmatched: 3. The CDR3 bases are TGTGCCAGTAGTTTGACTAGCGGGGACTACAATGAGCAGTTCTTC. Protein product: CASSLTSGDYNEQFF.

This clonotype is termed medium-sized (0.01 to 0.1%). This rearrangement joins TRBV19 to TRBJ1-5, with 8 bases fitting TRBD1. J lost 1 base, V lost 6 bases, and 5 bases had no gene match. The CDR3 is 15 residues long. Germline loops: CDR1 LNHDA, CDR2 SQIVND (reference sequence). CDR3 protein: CASRVGQESNQPQHF. The CDR3 nucleotides read TGTGCCAGTAGGGTGGGACAGGAAAGCAATCAGCCCCAGCATTTT.

By share, this clonotype counts as large. V and J are TRBV19 and TRBJ1-5; D gene uncertain. The CDR3 has 12 amino acids. With 8 bases removed from V and 5 bases from J, the gap between germline ends came to 10 bases. Germline CDR1 is LNHDA and CDR2 is SQIVND (reference sequence). This chain's CDR3 is CASDEMDQPQHF. For the CDR3, the DNA is TGTGCCAGTGATGAAATGGATCAGCCCCAGCATTTT.

This clonotype is labeled as large (0.1 to 1%). CDR3 sequence reads: CASSLASKETQYF. The CDR3 DNA sequence: TGTGCCAGCAGCTTAGCCAGCAAAGAGACCCAGTACTTC. The chain is built from TRBV7-9 and TRBJ2-5, with unresolved D. Germline CDR1 and CDR2: SEHNR and FQNEAQ (reference sequence). V was cut by 0 bases and J by 3 bases, with 5 bases left in between. This CDR3 has 13 residues.